This TCR beta chain was obtained from a study of cytotoxic CD8 clonotypes in ibrutinib-treated CLL. With sequencing, the targeted depth ranged from 1 in 200,000 to 1 in 1 million T cells. Clones were sequenced by immunoSEQ multiplex PCR, and TCRdb holds only the in-frame ones, with some missing. The sample has about 68,000 clones, about nine tenths seen once. Cryopreserved PBMCs were the source of around 2 micrograms of genomic DNA, which went to TCR beta libraries. Germline loops: CDR1 SEHNR, CDR2 FQNEAQ (reference sequence). V lost 5 bases to trimming and J lost 1 base; unmatched junction nucleotides: 15. The CDR3 totals 19 residues.

The chain has TRBV7-9 and TRBJ2-1, with TRBD2 matching 9 bases. This clonotype was obtained from a human donor with chronic lymphocytic leukemia. The input for sequencing was PBMCs, taken after 12 months of ibrutinib treatment. The CDR3 nucleotides are TGTGCCAGCAGCCCTAGACTAGCGGAGGCCGATTTTTCCTACAATGAGCAGTTCTTC. Amino acid sequence: CASSPRLAEADFSYNEQFF.